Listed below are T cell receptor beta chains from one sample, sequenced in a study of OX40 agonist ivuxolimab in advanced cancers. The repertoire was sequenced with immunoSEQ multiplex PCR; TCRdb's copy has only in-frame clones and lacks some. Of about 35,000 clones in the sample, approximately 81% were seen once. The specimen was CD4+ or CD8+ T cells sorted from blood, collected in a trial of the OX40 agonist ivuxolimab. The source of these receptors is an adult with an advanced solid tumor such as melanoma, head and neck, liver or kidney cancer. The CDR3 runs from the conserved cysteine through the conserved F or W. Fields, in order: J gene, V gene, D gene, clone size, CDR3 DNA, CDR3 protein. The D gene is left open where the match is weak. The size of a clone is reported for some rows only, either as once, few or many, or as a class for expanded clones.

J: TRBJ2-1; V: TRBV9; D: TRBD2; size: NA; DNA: TGTGCCAGCAGCGTGGGCCTAGCGGGAGGGCCGTCCTACAATGAGCAGTTCTTC; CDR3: CASSVGLAGGPSYNEQFF
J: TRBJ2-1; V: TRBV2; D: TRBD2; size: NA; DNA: TGTGCCAGCATTCTTAGCGGGGGGCCGTCCAATGAGCAGTTCTTC; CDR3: CASILSGGPSNEQFF
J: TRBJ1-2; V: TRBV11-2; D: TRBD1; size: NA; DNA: TGTGCCAGCAGCTTAGCGACAGGGGGAGCGTCTAACTATGGCTACACCTTC; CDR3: CASSLATGGASNYGYTF
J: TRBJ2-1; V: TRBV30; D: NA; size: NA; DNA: TGTGCCTCCACGGGCGACCTCAGGGAGCAGTTCTTC; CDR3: CASTGDLREQFF
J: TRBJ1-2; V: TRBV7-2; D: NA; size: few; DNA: TGTGCCAGCAGCTTAGAGGTGGGACCCCGGGCCTATGGCTACACCTTC; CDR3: CASSLEVGPRAYGYTF
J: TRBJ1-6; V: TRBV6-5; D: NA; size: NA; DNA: TGTGCCAGCAGTTTCAGCGGGGCCAATAATTCACCCCTCCACTTT; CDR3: CASSFSGANNSPLHF
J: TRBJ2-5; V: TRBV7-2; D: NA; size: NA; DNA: TGTGCCAGCAGCTTCCCCGGCAGGGCCGAGACCCAGTACTTC; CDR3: CASSFPGRAETQYF
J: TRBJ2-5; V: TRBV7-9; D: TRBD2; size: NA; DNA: TGTGCCAGCAGCCGAAGATCTAGCGGGATCCAAGAGACCCAGTACTTC; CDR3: CASSRRSSGIQETQYF
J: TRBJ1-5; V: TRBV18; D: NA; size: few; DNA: TGTGCCAGCGGAAAAGGTGGGATGGAGCAGCCCCAGCATTTT; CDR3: CASGKGGMEQPQHF
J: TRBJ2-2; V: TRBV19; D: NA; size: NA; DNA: TGTGCCAGTAGGCCAGGGTACACCGGGGAGCTGTTTTTT; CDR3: CASRPGYTGELFF
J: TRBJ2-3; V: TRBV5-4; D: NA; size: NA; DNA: TGTGCCAGCAGCCCGAGGGAAACGGGCACAGATACGCAGTATTTT; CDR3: CASSPRETGTDTQYF
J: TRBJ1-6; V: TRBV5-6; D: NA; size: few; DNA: TGTGCCAGCAGCTTACAGGGCTATAATTCACCCCTCCACTTT; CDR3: CASSLQGYNSPLHF
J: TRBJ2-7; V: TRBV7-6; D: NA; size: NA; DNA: TGTGCCAGCACCCTAGGCGGCTCCTACGAGCAGTACTTC; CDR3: CASTLGGSYEQYF
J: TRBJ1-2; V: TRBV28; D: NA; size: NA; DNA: TGTGCCAGCAGTTCTGCGTTCGGCTATGGCTACACCTTC; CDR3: CASSSAFGYGYTF
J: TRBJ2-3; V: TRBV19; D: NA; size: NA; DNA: TGTGCCAGTAGTATAGACGTTAGGAGCACAGATACGCAGTATTTT; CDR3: CASSIDVRSTDTQYF
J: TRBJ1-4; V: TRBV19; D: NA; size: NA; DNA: TGTGCCAGTAGTTTGGACCGCTCCAGGGCAACTAATGAAAAACTGTTTTTT; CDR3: CASSLDRSRATNEKLFF
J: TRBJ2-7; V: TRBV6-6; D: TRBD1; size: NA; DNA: TGTGCCAGCACCTCACAGGGGGGTCGGGACGAGCAGTACTTC; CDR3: CASTSQGGRDEQYF
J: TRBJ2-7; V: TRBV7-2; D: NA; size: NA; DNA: TGTGCCAGCTCATGGGGGTACTACGAGCAGTACTTC; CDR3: CASSWGYYEQYF
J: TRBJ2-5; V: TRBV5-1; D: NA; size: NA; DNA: TGCGCCAGCAGCTTGGGGCAGGAACAAGAGACCCAGTACTTC; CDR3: CASSLGQEQETQYF
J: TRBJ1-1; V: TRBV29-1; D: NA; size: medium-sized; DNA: TGCAGCGTCGATACGGGGTTCACTGAAGCTTTCTTT; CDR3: CSVDTGFTEAFF
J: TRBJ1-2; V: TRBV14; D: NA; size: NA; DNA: TGTGCCAGCAGCCAACAGGGGAATGATGGCTACACCTTC; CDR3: CASSQQGNDGYTF
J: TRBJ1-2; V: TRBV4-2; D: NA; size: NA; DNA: TGTGCCAGCAGCCAAGATCTTAGTGGCTACACCTTC; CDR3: CASSQDLSGYTF
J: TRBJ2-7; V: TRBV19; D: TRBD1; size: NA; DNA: TGTGCCAGTAGTTCCCGGGACAGCCGCCGACCCTACGAGCAGTACTTC; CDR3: CASSSRDSRRPYEQYF
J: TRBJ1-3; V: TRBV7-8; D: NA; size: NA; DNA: TGTGCCAGCAGCTGGACGGCTGGCTCTGGAAACACCATATATTTT; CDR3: CASSWTAGSGNTIYF
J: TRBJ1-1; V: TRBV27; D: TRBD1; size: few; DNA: TGTGCCAGCAGCTGGACAGGGGACACTGAAGCTTTCTTT; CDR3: CASSWTGDTEAFF
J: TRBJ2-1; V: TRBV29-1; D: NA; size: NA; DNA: TGCAGCGTTGGCCGGGTCGAGAACCCCAATGAGCAGTTCTTC; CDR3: CSVGRVENPNEQFF